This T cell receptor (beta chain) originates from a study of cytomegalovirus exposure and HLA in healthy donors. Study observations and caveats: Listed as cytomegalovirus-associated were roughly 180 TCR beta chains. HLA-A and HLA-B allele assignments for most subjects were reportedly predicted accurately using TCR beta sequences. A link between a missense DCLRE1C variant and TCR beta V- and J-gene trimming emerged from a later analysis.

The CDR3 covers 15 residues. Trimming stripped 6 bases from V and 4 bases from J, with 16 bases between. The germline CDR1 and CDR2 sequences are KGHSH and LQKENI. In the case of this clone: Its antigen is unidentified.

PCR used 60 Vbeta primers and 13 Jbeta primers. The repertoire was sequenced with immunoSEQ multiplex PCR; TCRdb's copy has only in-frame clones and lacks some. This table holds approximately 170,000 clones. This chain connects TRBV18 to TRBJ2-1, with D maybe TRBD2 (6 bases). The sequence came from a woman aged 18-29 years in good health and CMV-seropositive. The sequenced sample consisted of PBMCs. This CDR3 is CASSPGTGVYNEQFF. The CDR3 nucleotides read TGTGCCAGCTCCCCTGGAACGGGAGTATACAATGAGCAGTTCTTC. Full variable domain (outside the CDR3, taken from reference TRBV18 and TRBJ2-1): NAGVMQNPRHLVRRRGQEARLRCSPMKGHSHVYWYRQLPEEGLKFMVYLQKENIIDESGMPKERFSAEFPKEGPSILRIQQVVRGDSAAYFCASSPGTGVYNEQFFGPGTRLTVL.